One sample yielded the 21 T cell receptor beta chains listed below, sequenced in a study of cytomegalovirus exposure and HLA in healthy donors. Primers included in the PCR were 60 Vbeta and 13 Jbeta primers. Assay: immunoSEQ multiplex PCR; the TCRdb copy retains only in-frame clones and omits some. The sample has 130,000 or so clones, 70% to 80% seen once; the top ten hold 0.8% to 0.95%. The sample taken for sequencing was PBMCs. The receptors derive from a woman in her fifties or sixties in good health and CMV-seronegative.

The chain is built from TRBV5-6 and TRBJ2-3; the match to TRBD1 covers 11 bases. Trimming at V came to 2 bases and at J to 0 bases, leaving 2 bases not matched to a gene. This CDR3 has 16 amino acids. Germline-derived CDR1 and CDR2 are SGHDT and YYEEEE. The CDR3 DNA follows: TGTGCCAGCAGCTTCCGGACAGGGGGCAGCACAGATACGCAGTATTTT. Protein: CASSFRTGGSTDTQYF.

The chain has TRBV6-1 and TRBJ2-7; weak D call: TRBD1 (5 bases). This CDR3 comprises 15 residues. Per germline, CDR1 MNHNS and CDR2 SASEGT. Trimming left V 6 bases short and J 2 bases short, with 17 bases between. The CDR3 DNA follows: TGTGCCAGCAGGATTAGGGGCCTTCACCCCTACGAGCAGTACTTC. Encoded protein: CASRIRGLHPYEQYF.

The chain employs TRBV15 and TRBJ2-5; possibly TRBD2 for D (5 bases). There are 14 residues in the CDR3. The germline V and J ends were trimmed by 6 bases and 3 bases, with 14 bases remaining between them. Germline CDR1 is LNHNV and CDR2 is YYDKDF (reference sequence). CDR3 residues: CATSPGLLKETQYF. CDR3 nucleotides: TGTGCCACCAGTCCCGGACTGTTAAAAGAGACCCAGTACTTC. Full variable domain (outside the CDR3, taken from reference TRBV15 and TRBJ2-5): DAMVIQNPRYQVTQFGKPVTLSCSQTLNHNVMYWYQQKSSQAPKLLFHYYDKDFNNEADTPDNFQSRRPNTSFCFLDIRSPGLGDTAMYLCATSPGLLKETQYFGPGTRLLVL.

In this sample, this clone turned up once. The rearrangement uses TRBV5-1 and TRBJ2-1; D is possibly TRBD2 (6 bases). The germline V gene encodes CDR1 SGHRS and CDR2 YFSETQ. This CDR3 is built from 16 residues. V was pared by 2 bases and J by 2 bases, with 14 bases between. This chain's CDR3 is CASSFLIGGTYNEQFF. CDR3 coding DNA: TGCGCCAGCAGCTTCTTAATCGGGGGTACCTACAATGAGCAGTTCTTC.

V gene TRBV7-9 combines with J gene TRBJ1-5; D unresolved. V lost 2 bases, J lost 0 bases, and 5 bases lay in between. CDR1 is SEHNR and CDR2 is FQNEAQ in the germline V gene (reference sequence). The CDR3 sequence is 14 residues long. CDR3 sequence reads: CASSLSNSNQPQHF. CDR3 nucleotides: TGTGCCAGCAGCTTAAGCAATAGCAATCAGCCCCAGCATTTT.

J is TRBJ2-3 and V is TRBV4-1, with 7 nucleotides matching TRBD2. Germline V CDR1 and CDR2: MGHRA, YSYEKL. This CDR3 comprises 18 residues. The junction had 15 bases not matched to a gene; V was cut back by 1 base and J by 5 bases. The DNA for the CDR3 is TGCGCCAGCAGCCAAGCGCTCCTGGGGGGGATGAGAGGAGATACGCAGTATTTT. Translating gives CASSQALLGGMRGDTQYF.

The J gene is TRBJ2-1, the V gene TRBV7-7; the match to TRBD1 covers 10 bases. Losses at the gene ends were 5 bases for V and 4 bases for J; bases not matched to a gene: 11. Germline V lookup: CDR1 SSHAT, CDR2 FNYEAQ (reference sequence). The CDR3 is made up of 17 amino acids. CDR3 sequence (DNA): TGTGCCAGCAGCCCACGAACCGGGACAGGGGCGTACAATGAGCAGTTCTTC. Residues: CASSPRTGTGAYNEQFF.

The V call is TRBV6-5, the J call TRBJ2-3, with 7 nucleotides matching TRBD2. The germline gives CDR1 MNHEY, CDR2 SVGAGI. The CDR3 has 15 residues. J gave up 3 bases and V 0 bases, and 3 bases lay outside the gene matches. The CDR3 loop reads CASSYSRRETDTQYF. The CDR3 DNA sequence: TGTGCCAGCAGTTACTCTCGGCGGGAGACAGATACGCAGTATTTT.

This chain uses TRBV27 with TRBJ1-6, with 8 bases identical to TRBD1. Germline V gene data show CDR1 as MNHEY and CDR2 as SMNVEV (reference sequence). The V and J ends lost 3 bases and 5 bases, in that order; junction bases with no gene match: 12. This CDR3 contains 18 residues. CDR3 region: CASSFWGRGLQNNSPLHF. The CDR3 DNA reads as TGTGCCAGCAGTTTTTGGGGCAGGGGGCTACAAAATAATTCACCCCTCCACTTT.

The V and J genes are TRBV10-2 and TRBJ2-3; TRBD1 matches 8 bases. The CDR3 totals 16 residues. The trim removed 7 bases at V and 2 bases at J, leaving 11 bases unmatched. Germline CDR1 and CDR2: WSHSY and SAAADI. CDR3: CASNPLQGGNTDTQYF. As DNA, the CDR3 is TGCGCCAGCAATCCTCTACAGGGGGGAAACACAGATACGCAGTATTTT.

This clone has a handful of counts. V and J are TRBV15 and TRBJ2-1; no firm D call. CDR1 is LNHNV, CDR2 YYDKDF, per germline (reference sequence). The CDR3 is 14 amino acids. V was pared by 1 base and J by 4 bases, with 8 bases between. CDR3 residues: CATSRVKTYNEQFF. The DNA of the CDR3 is TGTGCCACCAGCAGAGTTAAGACTTACAATGAGCAGTTCTTC.

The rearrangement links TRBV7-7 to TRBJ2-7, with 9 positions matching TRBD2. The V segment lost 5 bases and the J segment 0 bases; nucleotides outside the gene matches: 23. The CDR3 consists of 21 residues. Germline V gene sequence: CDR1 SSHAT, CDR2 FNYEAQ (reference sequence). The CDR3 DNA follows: TGTGCCAGCAGCCTTATCTTGTTTAGAGCGGGAGGATTCGCCCCCTCCTACGAGCAGTACTTC. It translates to CASSLILFRAGGFAPSYEQYF.

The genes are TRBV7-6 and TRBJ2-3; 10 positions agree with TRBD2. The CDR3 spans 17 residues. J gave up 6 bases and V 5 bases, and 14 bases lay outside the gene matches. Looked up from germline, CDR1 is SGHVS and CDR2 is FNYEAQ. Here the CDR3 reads CASSPRLDLAGVDTQYF. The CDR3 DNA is TGTGCCAGCAGCCCTCGATTGGATCTAGCGGGAGTGGATACGCAGTATTTT.

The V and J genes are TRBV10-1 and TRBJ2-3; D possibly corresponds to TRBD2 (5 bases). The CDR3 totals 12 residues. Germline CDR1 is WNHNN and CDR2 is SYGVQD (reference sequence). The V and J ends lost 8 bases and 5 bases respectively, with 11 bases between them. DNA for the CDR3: TGCGCCAGCGCCCCGGGAAAAGATACGCAGTATTTT. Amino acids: CASAPGKDTQYF.

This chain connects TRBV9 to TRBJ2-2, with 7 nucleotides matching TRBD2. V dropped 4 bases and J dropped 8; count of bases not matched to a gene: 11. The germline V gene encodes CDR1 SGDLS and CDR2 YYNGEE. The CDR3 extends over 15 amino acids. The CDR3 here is CASSPRLASKGELFF. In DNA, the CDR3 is TGTGCCAGCAGCCCCCGACTAGCATCTAAAGGGGAGCTGTTTTTT.

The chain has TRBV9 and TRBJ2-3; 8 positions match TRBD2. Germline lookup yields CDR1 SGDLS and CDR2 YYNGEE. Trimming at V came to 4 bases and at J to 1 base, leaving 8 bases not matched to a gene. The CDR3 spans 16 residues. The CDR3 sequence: CASSLQTGGGTDTQYF. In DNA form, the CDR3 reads TGTGCCAGCAGCCTCCAGACGGGGGGGGGCACAGATACGCAGTATTTT.

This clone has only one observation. CDR3 DNA sequence: TGTGCCAGCAGCGCGGGACAGCGCTCGGGATGGGAGCAGTACTTC. This codes for CASSAGQRSGWEQYF. V usage is TRBV7-9 and J usage is TRBJ2-7; possibly TRBD1 for D (7 bases). Germline-derived CDR1 and CDR2 are SEHNR and FQNEAQ (reference sequence). CDR3 length equals 15 residues. The V end was cut by 5 bases, the J end by 7 bases, with 21 bases between.

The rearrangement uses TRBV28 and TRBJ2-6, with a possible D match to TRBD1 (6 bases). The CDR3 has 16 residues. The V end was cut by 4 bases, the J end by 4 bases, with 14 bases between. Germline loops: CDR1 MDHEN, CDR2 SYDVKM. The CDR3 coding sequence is TGTGCCAGCAGTTCATTACAGGGTACCGGGGCCAACGTCCTGACTTTC. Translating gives CASSSLQGTGANVLTF.

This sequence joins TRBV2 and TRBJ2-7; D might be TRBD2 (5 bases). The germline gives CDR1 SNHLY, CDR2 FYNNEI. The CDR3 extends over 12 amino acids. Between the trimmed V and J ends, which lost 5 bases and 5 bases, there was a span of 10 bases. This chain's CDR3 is CASSPVANEQYF. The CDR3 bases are TGTGCCAGCAGTCCCGTAGCGAACGAGCAGTACTTC.

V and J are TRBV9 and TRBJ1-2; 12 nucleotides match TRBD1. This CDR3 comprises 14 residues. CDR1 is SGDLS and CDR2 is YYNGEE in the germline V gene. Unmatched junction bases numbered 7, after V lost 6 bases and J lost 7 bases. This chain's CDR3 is CASKPGQGAGGYTF. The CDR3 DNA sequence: TGTGCCAGCAAACCGGGACAGGGGGCGGGTGGCTACACCTTC.

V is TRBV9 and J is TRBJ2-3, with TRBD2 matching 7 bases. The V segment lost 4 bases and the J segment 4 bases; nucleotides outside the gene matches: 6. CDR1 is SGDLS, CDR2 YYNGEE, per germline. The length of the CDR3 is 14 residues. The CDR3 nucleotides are TGTGCCAGCAGCCCTCGACTAGCTCCAGATACGCAGTATTTT. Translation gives CASSPRLAPDTQYF.